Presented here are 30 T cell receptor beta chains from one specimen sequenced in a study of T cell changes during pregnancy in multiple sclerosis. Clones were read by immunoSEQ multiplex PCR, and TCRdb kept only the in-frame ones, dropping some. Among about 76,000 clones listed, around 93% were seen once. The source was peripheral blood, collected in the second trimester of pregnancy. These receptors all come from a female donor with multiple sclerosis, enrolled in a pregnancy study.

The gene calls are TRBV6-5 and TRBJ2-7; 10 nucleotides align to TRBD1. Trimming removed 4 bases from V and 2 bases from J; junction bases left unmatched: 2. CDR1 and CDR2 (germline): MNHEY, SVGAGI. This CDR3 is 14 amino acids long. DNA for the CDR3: TGTGCCAGCAGTTGGGGACAGGGGCCCTACGAGCAGTACTTC. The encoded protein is CASSWGQGPYEQYF.

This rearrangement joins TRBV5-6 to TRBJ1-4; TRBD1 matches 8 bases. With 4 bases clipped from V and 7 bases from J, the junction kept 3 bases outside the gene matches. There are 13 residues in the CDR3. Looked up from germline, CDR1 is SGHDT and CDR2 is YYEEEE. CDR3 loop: CASSMDRVEKLFF. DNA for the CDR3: TGTGCCAGCAGCATGGACAGGGTTGAAAAACTGTTTTTT. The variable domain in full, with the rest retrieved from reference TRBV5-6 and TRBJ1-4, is DAGVTQSPTHLIKTRGQQVTLRCSPKSGHDTVSWYQQALGQGPQFIFQYYEEEERQRGNFPDRFSGHQFPNYSSELNVNALLLGDSALYLCASSMDRVEKLFFGSGTQLSVL.

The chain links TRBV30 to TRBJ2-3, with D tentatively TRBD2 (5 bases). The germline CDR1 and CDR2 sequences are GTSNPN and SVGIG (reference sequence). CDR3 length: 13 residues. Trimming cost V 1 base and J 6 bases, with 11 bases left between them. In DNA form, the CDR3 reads TGTGCCTGGAGTGGTACTAGTATCGATACGCAGTATTTT. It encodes CAWSGTSIDTQYF.

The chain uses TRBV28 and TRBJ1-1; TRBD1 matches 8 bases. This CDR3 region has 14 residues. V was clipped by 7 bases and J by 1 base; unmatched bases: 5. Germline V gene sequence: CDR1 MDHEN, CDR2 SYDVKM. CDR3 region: CASTPGGENTEAFF. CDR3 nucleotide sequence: TGTGCCAGCACTCCAGGGGGCGAGAACACTGAAGCTTTCTTT.

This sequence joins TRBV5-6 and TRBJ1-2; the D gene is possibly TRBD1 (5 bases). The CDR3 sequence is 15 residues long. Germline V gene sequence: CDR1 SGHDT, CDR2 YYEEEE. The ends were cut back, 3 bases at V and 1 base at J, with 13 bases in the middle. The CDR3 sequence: CASSSGLGNNYGYTF. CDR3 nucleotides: TGTGCCAGCAGCTCGGGACTTGGGAATAACTATGGCTACACCTTC.

CDR3 loop: CASSVDGTSRETQYF. The CDR3 coding sequence is TGTGCCAGCAGCGTAGACGGGACTAGCCGAGAGACCCAGTACTTC. V is TRBV9 and J is TRBJ2-5, with 9 bases matching TRBD2. Trimming at V came to 0 bases and at J to 4 bases, leaving 4 bases not matched to a gene. The CDR3 has 15 residues. The germline V gene encodes CDR1 SGDLS and CDR2 YYNGEE.

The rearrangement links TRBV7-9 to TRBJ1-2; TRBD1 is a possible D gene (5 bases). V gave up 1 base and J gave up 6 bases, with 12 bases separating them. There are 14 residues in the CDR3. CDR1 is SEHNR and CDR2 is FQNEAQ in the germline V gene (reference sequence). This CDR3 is CASSLGGGGDGYTF. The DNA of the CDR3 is TGTGCCAGCAGCTTAGGGGGCGGAGGGGATGGCTACACCTTC.

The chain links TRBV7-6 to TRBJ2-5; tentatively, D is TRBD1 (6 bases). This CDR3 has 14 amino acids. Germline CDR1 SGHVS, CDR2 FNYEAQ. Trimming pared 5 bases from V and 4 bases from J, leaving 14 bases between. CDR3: CASSLEWGRETQYF. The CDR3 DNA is TGTGCCAGCAGCCTGGAATGGGGGCGAGAGACCCAGTACTTC. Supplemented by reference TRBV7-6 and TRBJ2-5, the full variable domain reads GAGVSQSPRYKVTKRGQDVALRCDPISGHVSLYWYRQALGQGPEFLTYFNYEAQQDKSGLPNDRFSAERPEGSISTLTIQRTEQRDSAMYRCASSLEWGRETQYFGPGTRLLVL.

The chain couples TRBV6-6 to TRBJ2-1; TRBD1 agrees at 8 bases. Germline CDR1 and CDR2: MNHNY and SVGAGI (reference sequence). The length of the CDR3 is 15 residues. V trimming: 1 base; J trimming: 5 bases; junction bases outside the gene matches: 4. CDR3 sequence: CASSYWDRQNNEQFF. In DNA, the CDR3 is TGTGCCAGCAGTTACTGGGACAGGCAGAACAATGAGCAGTTCTTC.

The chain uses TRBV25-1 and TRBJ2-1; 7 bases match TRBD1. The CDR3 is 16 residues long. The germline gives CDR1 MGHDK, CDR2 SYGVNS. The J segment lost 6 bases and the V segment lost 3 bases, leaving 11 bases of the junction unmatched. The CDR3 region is CASSDMTGFFGNEQFF. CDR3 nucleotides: TGTGCCAGCAGTGATATGACAGGGTTTTTCGGCAATGAGCAGTTCTTC.

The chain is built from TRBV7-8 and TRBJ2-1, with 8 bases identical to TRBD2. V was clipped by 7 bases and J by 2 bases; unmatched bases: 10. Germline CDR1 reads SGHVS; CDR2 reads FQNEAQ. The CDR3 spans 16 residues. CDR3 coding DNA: TGTGCCAGCACCCCTCGTCGGGGGGGCACCTACAATGAGCAGTTCTTC. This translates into CASTPRRGGTYNEQFF.

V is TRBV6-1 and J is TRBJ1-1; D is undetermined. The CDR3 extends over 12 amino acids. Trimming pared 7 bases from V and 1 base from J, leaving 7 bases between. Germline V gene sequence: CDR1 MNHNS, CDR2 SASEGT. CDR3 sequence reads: CASIRENTEAFF. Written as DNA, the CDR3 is TGTGCCAGCATTCGGGAGAACACTGAAGCTTTCTTT.

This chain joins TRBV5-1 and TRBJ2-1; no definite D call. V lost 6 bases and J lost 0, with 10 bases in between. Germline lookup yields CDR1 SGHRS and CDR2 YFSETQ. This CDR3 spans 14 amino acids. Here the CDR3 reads CASKEMSSYNEQFF. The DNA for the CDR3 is TGCGCCAGCAAAGAGATGAGCTCCTACAATGAGCAGTTCTTC.

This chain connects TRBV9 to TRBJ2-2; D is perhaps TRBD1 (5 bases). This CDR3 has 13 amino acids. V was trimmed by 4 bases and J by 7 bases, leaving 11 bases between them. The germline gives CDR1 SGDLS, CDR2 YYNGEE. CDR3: CASSQNRNGELFF. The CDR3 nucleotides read TGTGCCAGCAGCCAAAACAGGAACGGGGAGCTGTTTTTT.

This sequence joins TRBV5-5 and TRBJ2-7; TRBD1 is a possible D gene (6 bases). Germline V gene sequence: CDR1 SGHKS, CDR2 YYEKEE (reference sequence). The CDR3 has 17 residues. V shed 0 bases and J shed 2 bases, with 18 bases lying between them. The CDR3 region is CASSLARRTAPTYEQYF. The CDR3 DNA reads TGTGCCAGCAGCTTGGCTAGGAGGACAGCCCCAACCTACGAGCAGTACTTC.

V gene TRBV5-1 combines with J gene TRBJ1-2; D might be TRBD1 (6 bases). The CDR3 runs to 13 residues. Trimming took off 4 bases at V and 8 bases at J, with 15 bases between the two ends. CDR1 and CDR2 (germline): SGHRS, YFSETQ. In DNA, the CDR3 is TGCGCCAGCAGCCCGGGACACAACGGCGGCTACACCTTC. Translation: CASSPGHNGGYTF.

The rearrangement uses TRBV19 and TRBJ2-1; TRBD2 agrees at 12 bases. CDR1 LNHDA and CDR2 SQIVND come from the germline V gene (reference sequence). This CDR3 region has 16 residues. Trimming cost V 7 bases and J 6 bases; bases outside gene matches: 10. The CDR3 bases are TGTGCCAGTACCGGGACTAGCGGGCCTGCCTTCAATGAGCAGTTCTTC. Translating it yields CASTGTSGPAFNEQFF.

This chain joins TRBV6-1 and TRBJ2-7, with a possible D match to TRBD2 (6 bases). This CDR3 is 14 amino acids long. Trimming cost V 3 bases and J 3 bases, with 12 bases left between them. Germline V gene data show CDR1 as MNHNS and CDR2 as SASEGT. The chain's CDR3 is CASSDPGLHYEQYF. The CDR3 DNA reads TGTGCCAGCAGTGACCCGGGACTTCACTACGAGCAGTACTTC.

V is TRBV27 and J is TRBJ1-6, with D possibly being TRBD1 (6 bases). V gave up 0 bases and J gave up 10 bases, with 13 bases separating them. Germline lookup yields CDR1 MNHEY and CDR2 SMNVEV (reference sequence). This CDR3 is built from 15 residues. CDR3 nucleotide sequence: TGTGCCAGCAGTTTATCGCAACAGGGTGCCTCACCCCTCCACTTT. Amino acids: CASSLSQQGASPLHF.

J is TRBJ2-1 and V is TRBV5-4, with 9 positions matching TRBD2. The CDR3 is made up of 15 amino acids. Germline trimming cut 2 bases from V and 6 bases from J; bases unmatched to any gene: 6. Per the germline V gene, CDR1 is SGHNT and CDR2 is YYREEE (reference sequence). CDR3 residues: CASSFVSGGINEQFF. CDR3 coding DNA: TGTGCCAGCAGCTTCGTGAGCGGGGGGATCAATGAGCAGTTCTTC.

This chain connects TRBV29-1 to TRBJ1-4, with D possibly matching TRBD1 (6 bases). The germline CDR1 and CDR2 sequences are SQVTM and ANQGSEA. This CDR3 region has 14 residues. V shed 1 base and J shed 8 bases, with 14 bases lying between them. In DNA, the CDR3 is TGCAGCGTTGAAGGGGAGGGGGAGGGAGAAAAACTGTTTTTT. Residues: CSVEGEGEGEKLFF.

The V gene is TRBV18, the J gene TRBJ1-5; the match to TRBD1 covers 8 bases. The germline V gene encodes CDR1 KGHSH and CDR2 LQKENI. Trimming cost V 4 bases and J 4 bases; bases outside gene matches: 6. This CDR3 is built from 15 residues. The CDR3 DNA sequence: TGTGCCAGCTCACATCCAGGGGGCGGTAATCAGCCCCAGCATTTT. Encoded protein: CASSHPGGGNQPQHF.

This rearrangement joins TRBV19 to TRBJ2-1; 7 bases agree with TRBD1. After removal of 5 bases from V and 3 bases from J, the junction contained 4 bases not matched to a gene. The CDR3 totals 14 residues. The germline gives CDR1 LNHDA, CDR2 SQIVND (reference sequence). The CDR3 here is CASSPGGRYNEQFF. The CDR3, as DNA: TGTGCCAGTAGTCCAGGGGGTCGCTACAATGAGCAGTTCTTC.

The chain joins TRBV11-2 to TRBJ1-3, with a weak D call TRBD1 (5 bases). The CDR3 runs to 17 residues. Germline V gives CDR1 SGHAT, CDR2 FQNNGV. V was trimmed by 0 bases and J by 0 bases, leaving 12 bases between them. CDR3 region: CASSLDHGGSSGNTIYF. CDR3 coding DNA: TGTGCCAGCAGCTTAGATCACGGGGGGAGCTCTGGAAACACCATATATTTT.

The CDR3 bases are TGCGCCAGCAGCTTACCTGGTGCTAGCGGCGGATCCTACGAGCAGTACTTC. Residues: CASSLPGASGGSYEQYF. This rearrangement joins TRBV5-1 to TRBJ2-7; 7 bases agree with TRBD2. The V segment lost 2 bases and the J segment 1 base; nucleotides outside the gene matches: 12. This CDR3 contains 17 residues. Per the germline V gene, CDR1 is SGHRS and CDR2 is YFSETQ.

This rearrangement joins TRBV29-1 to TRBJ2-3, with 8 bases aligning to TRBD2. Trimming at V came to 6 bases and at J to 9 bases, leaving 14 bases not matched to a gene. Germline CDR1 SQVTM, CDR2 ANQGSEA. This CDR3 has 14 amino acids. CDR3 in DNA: TGCAGCGTCAAATATAGCGGGGTCCTTCTAACGCAGTATTTT. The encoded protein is CSVKYSGVLLTQYF.

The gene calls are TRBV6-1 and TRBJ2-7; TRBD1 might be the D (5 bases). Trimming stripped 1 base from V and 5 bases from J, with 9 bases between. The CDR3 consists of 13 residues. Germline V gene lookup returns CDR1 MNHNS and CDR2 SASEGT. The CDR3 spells CASSEVRVNEQYF. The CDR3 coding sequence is TGTGCCAGCAGTGAAGTCAGGGTGAACGAGCAGTACTTC.

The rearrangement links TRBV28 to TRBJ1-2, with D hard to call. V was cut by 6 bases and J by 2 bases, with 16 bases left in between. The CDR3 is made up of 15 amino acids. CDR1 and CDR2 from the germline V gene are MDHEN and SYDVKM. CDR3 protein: CASSLWRVGNYGYTF. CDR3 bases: TGTGCCAGCAGCCTCTGGAGGGTTGGCAACTATGGCTACACCTTC.

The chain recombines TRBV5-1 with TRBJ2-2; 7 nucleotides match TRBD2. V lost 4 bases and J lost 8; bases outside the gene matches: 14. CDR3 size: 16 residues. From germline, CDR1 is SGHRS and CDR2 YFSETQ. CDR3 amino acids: CASSTGLVVGTGELFF. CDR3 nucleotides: TGCGCCAGCAGCACAGGACTAGTCGTAGGAACTGGGGAGCTGTTTTTT.

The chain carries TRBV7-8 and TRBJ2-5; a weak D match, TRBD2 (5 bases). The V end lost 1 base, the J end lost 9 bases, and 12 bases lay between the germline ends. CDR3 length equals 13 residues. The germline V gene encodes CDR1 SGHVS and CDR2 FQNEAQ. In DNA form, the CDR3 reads TGTGCCAGCAGCTTAGGACCGGCCGGGGCCCAGTACTTC. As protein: CASSLGPAGAQYF. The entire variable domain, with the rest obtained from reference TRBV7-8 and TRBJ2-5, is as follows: GAGVSQSPRYKVAKRGQDVALRCDPISGHVSLFWYQQALGQGPEFLTYFQNEAQLDKSGLPSDRFFAERPEGSVSTLKIQRTQQEDSAVYLCASSLGPAGAQYFGPGTRLLVL.